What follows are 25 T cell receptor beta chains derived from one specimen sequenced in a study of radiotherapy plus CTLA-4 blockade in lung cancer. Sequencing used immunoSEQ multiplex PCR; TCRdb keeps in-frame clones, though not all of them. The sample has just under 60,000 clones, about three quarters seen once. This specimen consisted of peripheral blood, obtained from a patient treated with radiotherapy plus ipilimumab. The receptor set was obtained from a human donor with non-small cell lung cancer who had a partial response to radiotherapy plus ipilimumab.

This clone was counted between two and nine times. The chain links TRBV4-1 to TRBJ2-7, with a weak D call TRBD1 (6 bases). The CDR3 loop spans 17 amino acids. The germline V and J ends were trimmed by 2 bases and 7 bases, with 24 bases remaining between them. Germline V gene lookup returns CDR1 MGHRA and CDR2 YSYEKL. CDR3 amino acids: CASSQPGKARGLSEQYF. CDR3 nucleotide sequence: TGCGCCAGCAGCCAACCCGGCAAGGCCAGGGGCCTTAGTGAGCAGTACTTC.

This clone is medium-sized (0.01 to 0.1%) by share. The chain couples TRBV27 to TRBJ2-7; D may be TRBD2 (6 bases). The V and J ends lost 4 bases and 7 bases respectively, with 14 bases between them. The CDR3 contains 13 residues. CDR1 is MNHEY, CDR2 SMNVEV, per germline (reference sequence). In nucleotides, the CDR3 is TGTGCCAGCAGTTATCAGGAGGGGAGGGAGCAGTACTTC. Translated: CASSYQEGREQYF.

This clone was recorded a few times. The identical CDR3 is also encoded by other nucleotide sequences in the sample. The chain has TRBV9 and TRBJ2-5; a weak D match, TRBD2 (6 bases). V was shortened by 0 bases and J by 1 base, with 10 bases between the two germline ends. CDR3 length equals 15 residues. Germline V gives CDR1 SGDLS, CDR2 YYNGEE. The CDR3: CASSVGGGAQETQYF. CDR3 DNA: TGTGCCAGCAGCGTAGGGGGCGGGGCCCAAGAGACCCAGTACTTC.

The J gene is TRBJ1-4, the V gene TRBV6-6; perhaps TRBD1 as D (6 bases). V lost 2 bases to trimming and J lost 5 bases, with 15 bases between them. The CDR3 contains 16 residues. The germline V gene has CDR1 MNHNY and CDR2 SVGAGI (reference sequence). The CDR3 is CASSYGHQGINEKLFF. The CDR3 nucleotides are TGTGCCAGCAGTTACGGGCATCAGGGGATCAATGAAAAACTGTTTTTT.

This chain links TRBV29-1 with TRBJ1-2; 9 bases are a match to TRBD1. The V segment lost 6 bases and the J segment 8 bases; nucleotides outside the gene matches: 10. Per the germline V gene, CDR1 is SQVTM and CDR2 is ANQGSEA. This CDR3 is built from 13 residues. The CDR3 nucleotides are TGCAGCGTATCACAGGGGGCCTTGGGAGGCTACACCTTC. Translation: CSVSQGALGGYTF.

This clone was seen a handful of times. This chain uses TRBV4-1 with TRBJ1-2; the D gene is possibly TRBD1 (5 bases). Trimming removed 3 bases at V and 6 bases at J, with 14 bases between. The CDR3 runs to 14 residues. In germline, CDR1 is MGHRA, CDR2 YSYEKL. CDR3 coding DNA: TGCGCCAGCAGCCAGTATCAGGGAGGGCATGGCTACACCTTC. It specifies CASSQYQGGHGYTF.

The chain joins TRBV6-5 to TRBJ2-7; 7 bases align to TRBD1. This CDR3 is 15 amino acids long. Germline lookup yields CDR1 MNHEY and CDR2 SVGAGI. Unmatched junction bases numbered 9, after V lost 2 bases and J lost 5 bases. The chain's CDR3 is CASSYTLTGYNEQYF. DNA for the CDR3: TGTGCCAGCAGTTACACCCTGACAGGGTATAACGAGCAGTACTTC.

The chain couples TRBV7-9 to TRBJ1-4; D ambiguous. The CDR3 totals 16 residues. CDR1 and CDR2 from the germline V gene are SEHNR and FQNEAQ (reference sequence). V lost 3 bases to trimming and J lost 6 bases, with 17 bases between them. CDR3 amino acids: CASSFFKGGGDEKLFF. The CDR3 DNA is TGTGCCAGCAGCTTCTTCAAGGGAGGTGGGGATGAAAAACTGTTTTTT. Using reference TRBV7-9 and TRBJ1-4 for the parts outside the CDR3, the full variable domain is DTGVSQNPRHKITKRGQNVTFRCDPISEHNRLYWYRQTLGQGPEFLTYFQNEAQLEKSRLLSDRFSAERPKGSFSTLEIQRTEQGDSAMYLCASSFFKGGGDEKLFFGSGTQLSVL.

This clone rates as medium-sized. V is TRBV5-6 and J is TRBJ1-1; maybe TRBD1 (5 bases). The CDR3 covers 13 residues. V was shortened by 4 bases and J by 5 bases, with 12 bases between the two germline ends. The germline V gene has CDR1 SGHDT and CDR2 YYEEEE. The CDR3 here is CASSLIQETEAFF. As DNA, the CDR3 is TGTGCCAGCAGCCTGATACAGGAGACTGAAGCTTTCTTT.

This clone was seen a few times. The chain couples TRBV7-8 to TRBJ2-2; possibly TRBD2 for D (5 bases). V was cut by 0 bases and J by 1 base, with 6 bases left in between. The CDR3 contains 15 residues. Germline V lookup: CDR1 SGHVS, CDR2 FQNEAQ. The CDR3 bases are TGTGCCAGCAGCTTAGCCGGGGTGAACACCGGGGAGCTGTTTTTT. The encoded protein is CASSLAGVNTGELFF.

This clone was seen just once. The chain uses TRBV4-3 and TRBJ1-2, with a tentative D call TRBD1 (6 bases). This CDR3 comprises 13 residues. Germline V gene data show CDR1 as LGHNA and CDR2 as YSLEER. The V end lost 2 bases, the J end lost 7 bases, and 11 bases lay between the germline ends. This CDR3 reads CASSQQTGSGYTF. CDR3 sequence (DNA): TGCGCCAGCAGCCAACAGACAGGAAGTGGCTACACCTTC.

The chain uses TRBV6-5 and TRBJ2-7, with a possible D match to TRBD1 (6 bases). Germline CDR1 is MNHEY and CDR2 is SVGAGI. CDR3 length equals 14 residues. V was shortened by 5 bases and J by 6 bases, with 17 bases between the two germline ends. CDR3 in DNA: TGTGCCAGCAGTCCCCCAACAGGGAGTAGCGAGCAGTACTTC. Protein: CASSPPTGSSEQYF.

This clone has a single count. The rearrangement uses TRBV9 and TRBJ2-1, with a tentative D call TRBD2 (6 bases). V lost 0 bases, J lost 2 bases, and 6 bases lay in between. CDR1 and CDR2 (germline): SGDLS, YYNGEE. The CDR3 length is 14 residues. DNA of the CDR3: TGTGCCAGCAGCGTAGGACTAGCCTACAATGAGCAGTTCTTC. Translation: CASSVGLAYNEQFF.

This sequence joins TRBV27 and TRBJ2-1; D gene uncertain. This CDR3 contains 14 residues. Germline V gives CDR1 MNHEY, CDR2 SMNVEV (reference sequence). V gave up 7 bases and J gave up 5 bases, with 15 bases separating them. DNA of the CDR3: TGTGCCAGCAAGTCCGAGGCCTACGACAATGAGCAGTTCTTC. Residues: CASKSEAYDNEQFF.

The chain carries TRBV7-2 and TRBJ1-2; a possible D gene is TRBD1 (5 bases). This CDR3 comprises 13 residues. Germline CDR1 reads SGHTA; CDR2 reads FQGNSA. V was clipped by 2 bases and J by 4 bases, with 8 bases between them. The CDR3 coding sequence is TGTGCCAGCAGCTTACAGGGATCCTATGGCTACACCTTC. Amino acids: CASSLQGSYGYTF. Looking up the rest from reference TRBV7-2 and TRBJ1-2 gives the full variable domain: GAGVSQSPSNKVTEKGKDVELRCDPISGHTALYWYRQSLGQGLEFLIYFQGNSAPDKSGLPSDRFSAERTGGSVSTLTIQRTQQEDSAVYLCASSLQGSYGYTFGSGTRLTVV.

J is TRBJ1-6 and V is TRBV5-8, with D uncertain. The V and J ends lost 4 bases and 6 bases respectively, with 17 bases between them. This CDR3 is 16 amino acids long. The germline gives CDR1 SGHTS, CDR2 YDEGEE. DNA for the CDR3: TGTGCCAGCAGCGTATTAGGACGGGGTCTTAATTCACCCCTCCACTTT. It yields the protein CASSVLGRGLNSPLHF. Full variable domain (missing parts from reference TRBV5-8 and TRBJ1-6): EAGVTQSPTHLIKTRGQQATLRCSPISGHTSVYWYQQALGLGLQFLLWYDEGEERNRGNFPPRFSGRQFPNYSSELNVNALELEDSALYLCASSVLGRGLNSPLHFGNGTRLTVT.

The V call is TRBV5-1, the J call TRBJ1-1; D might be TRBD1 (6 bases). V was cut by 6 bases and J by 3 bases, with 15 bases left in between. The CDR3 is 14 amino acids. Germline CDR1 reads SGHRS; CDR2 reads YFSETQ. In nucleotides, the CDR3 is TGCGCCAGCAAGGCAGGGGCGAGAGACACTGAAGCTTTCTTT. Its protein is CASKAGARDTEAFF.

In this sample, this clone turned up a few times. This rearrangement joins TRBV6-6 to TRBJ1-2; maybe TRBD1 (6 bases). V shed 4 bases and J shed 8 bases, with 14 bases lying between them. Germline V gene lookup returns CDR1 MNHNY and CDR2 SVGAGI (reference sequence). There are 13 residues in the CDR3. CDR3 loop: CASSSSGVRGYTF. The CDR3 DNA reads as TGTGCCAGCAGTTCCTCAGGGGTCCGCGGCTACACCTTC.

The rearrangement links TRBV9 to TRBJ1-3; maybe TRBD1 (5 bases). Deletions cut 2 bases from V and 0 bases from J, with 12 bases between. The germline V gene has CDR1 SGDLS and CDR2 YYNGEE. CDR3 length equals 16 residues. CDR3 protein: CASSVGGLSSGNTIYF. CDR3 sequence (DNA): TGTGCCAGCAGCGTGGGGGGACTGAGCTCTGGAAACACCATATATTTT.

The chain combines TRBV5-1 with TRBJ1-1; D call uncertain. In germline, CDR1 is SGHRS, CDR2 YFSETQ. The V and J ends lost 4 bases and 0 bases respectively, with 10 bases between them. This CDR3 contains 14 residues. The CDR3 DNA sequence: TGCGCCAGCAGCCCCGGGTGGATGAACACTGAAGCTTTCTTT. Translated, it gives CASSPGWMNTEAFF.

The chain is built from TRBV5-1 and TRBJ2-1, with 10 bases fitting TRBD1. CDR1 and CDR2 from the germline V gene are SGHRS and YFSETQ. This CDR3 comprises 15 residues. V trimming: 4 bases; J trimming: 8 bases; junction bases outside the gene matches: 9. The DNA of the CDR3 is TGCGCCAGCAGCGGCTCAACGGGACAGGGGTATGAGCAGTTCTTC. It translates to CASSGSTGQGYEQFF.

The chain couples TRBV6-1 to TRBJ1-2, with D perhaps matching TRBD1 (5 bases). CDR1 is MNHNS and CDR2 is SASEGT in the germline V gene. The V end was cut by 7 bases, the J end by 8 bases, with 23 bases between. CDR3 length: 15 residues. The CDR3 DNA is TGTGCCAGCAAGGTCGGATGGGGACTACCACCCGGCTACACCTTC. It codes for CASKVGWGLPPGYTF.

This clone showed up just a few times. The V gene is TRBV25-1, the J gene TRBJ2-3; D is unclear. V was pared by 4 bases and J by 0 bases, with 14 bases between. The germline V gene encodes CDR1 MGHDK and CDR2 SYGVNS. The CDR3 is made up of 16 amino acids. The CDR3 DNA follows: TGTGCCAGCAGTGGTGGTACGGTTTATAGCACAGATACGCAGTATTTT. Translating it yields CASSGGTVYSTDTQYF.

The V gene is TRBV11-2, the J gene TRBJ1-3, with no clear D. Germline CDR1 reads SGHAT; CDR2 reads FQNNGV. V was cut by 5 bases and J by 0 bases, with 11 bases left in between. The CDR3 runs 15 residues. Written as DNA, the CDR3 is TGTGCCAGCAGCCCGACGGCGGACTCTGGAAACACCATATATTTT. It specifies CASSPTADSGNTIYF.

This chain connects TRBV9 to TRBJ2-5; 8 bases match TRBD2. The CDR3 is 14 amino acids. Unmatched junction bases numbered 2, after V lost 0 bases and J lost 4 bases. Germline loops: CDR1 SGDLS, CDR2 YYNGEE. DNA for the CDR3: TGTGCCAGCAGCGTAGCCGGGACTAGAGAGACCCAGTACTTC. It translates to CASSVAGTRETQYF.